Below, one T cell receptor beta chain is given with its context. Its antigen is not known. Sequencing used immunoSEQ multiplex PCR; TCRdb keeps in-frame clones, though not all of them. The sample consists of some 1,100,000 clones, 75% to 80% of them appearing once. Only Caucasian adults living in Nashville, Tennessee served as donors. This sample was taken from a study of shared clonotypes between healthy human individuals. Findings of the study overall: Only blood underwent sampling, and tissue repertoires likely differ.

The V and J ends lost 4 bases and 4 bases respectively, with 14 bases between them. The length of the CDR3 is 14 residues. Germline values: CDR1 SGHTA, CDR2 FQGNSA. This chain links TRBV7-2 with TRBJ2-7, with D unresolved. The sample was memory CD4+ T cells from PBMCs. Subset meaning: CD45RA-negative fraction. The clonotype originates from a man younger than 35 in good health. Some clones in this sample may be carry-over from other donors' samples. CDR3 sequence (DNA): TGTGCCAGCAGCTCCGGCGGTAAGGCGTACGAGCAGTACTTC. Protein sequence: CASSSGGKAYEQYF.